These 18 T cell receptor beta chains were all obtained from the same sample, sequenced in a study of CD8 T cells in ankylosing spondylitis. General study points: Ankylosing spondylitis blood appeared to carry a characteristic TCR beta motif of several highly homologous variants.

MiXCR, run by TCRdb on the 5' RACE reads, gives a single entry per CDR3 protein. Of 800,000 to 900,000 distinct CDR3 sequences in the sample, roughly 12% are singletons; the top ten hold 0.51%. No antigen has been assigned to these receptors. Sequencing was carried out using blood, either unsorted or a sorted T cell fraction (not recorded which). The receptors stem from a male donor with ankylosing spondylitis.

This clonotype was seen ten or more times. The J gene is TRBJ2-1, the V gene TRBV6-1; D is perhaps TRBD1 or TRBD2 (5 bases each). Germline CDR1 MNHNS, CDR2 SASEGT. CDR3 size: 15 residues. Trimming left V 3 bases short and J 0 bases short, with 9 bases between. The CDR3 nucleotides are TGTGCCAGCAGTGACGGGACGGACTCCTACAATGAGCAGTTCTTC. Its translation is CASSDGTDSYNEQFF.

Concerning this clonotype itself: An end of the junction does not agree with germline; a read error may underlie this. This sequence joins TRBV7-2 and TRBJ2-7; the match to TRBD1 covers 8 bases. Germline CDR1 reads SGHTA; CDR2 reads FQGNSA. The CDR3 is made up of 14 amino acids. The DNA of the CDR3 is TGTGCCAGCTGCTTACAGGGGGTGGCCTACGAGCAGTACTTC. Amino acid sequence: CASCLQGVAYEQYF.

The chain couples TRBV30 to TRBJ1-2; no definite D call. Germline assignment: CDR1 GTSNPN and CDR2 SVGIG (reference sequence). V was shortened by 2 bases and J by 4 bases, with 11 bases between the two germline ends. This CDR3 is 13 amino acids long. The CDR3: CAWSPRAGYGYTF. CDR3 DNA: TGTGCCTGGAGTCCCCGGGCTGGCTATGGCTACACCTTC.

This clonotype was observed at least ten times. The rearrangement links TRBV7-9 to TRBJ2-3, with D tentatively TRBD1 (6 bases). The CDR3 is 14 amino acids. Trimming left V 7 bases short and J 6 bases short, with 17 bases between. CDR1 SEHNR and CDR2 FQNEAQ come from the germline V gene (reference sequence). As DNA, the CDR3 is TGTGCCAGCACCAAAGGGGGTCGATCCGATACGCAGTATTTT. Translation gives CASTKGGRSDTQYF.

There are a few counts of this clonotype. The V call is TRBV5-1, the J call TRBJ2-1; D tentatively reads TRBD1 or TRBD2 (5 bases each). From germline, CDR1 is SGHRS and CDR2 YFSETQ. The CDR3 is 15 residues long. Trimming removed 0 bases at V and 5 bases at J, with 12 bases between. The chain's CDR3 is CASSLVGVWDNEQFF. In DNA, the CDR3 is TGCGCCAGCAGCTTGGTGGGGGTATGGGACAATGAGCAGTTCTTC. The full variable domain, its missing parts supplied by reference TRBV5-1 and TRBJ2-1, is KAGVTQTPRYLIKTRGQQVTLSCSPISGHRSVSWYQQTPGQGLQFLFEYFSETQRNKGNFPGRFSGRQFSNSRSEMNVSTLELGDSALYLCASSLVGVWDNEQFFGPGTRLTVL.

This clonotype was seen more than once but under ten times. The rearrangement uses TRBV20-1 and TRBJ2-7; 8 nucleotides align to TRBD2. This CDR3 region has 17 residues. The J segment lost 6 bases and the V segment lost 3 bases, leaving 19 bases of the junction unmatched. Germline CDR1 and CDR2: DFQATT and SNEGSKA (reference sequence). The chain's CDR3 is CSASPQRLARWVSEQYF. The DNA of the CDR3 is TGCAGTGCTAGTCCCCAACGACTAGCGCGTTGGGTGAGCGAGCAGTACTTC.

The rearrangement links TRBV21-1 to TRBJ2-7; TRBD2 was called by the table and not checked on the DNA. TRBV21-1 is noted as a pseudogene. The CDR3 is 16 residues long. This CDR3 reads CASSSIWSSLTYEQYF. The CDR3 DNA reads TGTGCCAGCAGCTCAATTTGGTCCTCCCTAACCTACGAGCAGTACTTC.

Of note for this clonotype: At one boundary the junction diverges from the germline segment, which might be a read error. The V gene is TRBV20-1, the J gene TRBJ1-5; 9 nucleotides line up with TRBD1. Germline V gene lookup returns CDR1 DFQATT and CDR2 SNEGSKA (reference sequence). The CDR3 length is 14 residues. The CDR3 nucleotides are TGCAGTGCTGACGGGACAGGGAGCAAACAGCCCCAGCATTTT. It translates to CSADGTGSKQPQHF.

The chain employs TRBV7-6 and TRBJ2-1; 7 bases line up with TRBD1. CDR3 length: 13 amino acids. Germline assignment: CDR1 SGHVS and CDR2 FNYEAQ. V shed 5 bases and J 9 bases; nucleotides not matched to a gene: 7. The CDR3 here is CASSNNRGTEQFF. CDR3 nucleotides: TGTGCCAGCAGCAACAACAGGGGTACTGAGCAGTTCTTC.

This clonotype was seen ten or more times. CDR3 DNA sequence: TGTGCCAGCAGCCCCGGCGGGGGGTACACAGATACGCAGTATTTT. It specifies CASSPGGGYTDTQYF. The chain joins TRBV7-2 to TRBJ2-3, with 8 bases identical to TRBD2. The germline CDR1 and CDR2 sequences are SGHTA and FQGNSA. The V segment lost 5 bases and the J segment 2 bases; nucleotides outside the gene matches: 6. The CDR3 covers 15 residues.

The V and J genes are TRBV29-1 and TRBJ1-4; weak D call: TRBD1 (6 bases). CDR3 length equals 14 residues. V lost 4 bases, J lost 4 bases, and 13 bases lay in between. The germline V gene encodes CDR1 SQVTM and CDR2 ANQGSEA. The CDR3 DNA reads as TGCAGCGTTGCCGATACAGGGAATAATGAAAAACTGTTTTTT. This gives the protein CSVADTGNNEKLFF. The full variable domain, rest sourced from reference TRBV29-1 and TRBJ1-4, is SAVISQKPSRDICQRGTSLTIQCQVDSQVTMMFWYRQQPGQSLTLIATANQGSEATYESGFVIDKFPISRPNLTFSTLTVSNMSPEDSSIYLCSVADTGNNEKLFFGSGTQLSVL.

This clonotype was counted at least ten times. The V and J genes are TRBV5-6 and TRBJ2-1; D remains unclear. The CDR3 has 16 residues. Trimming pared 4 bases from V and 0 bases from J, leaving 14 bases between. Germline-derived CDR1 and CDR2 are SGHDT and YYEEEE. Here the CDR3 reads CASSPTRSSSYNEQFF. CDR3 nucleotide sequence: TGTGCCAGCAGCCCAACACGGTCAAGCTCCTACAATGAGCAGTTCTTC. The variable domain in full, completed from reference TRBV5-6 and TRBJ2-1, reads DAGVTQSPTHLIKTRGQQVTLRCSPKSGHDTVSWYQQALGQGPQFIFQYYEEEERQRGNFPDRFSGHQFPNYSSELNVNALLLGDSALYLCASSPTRSSSYNEQFFGPGTRLTVL.

A few counts support this clonotype. The genes are TRBV5-1 and TRBJ2-1; D is unresolved. This CDR3 spans 13 amino acids. Trimming left V 0 bases short and J 8 bases short, with 9 bases between. Germline V lookup: CDR1 SGHRS, CDR2 YFSETQ. In DNA, the CDR3 is TGCGCCAGCAGCTTGGTGGCGGTCGATGAGCAGTTCTTC. Translating gives CASSLVAVDEQFF. The complete variable domain, with remaining parts taken from reference TRBV5-1 and TRBJ2-1, reads KAGVTQTPRYLIKTRGQQVTLSCSPISGHRSVSWYQQTPGQGLQFLFEYFSETQRNKGNFPGRFSGRQFSNSRSEMNVSTLELGDSALYLCASSLVAVDEQFFGPGTRLTVL.

The chain links TRBV7-6 to TRBJ2-3; the D call may be TRBD1 or TRBD2 (5 bases each). CDR1 SGHVS and CDR2 FNYEAQ come from the germline V gene. V lost 6 bases, J lost 3 bases, and 16 bases lay in between. CDR3 size: 15 residues. CDR3 nucleotide sequence: TGTGCCAGCAGTCCGATGAGGGGTTTTACAGATACGCAGTATTTT. Residues: CASSPMRGFTDTQYF.

This clonotype was seen more than once but under ten times. The chain recombines TRBV7-9 with TRBJ2-7, with 7 bases fitting TRBD1. J was trimmed by 5 bases and V by 1 base; bases with no gene match: 11. Germline V CDR1 and CDR2: SEHNR, FQNEAQ (reference sequence). CDR3 length: 16 amino acids. The CDR3 region has the DNA TGTGCCAGCAGCTTAGGTTTTGGACAGGTGATCCACGAGCAGTACTTC. This sequence encodes CASSLGFGQVIHEQYF.

This clonotype was seen at least ten times. This chain uses TRBV20-1 with TRBJ2-7; the D is unclear. The CDR3 is 12 amino acids. Between the trimmed V and J ends, which lost 3 bases and 2 bases, there was a span of 8 bases. Germline CDR1 is DFQATT and CDR2 is SNEGSKA (reference sequence). The CDR3 nucleotides are TGCAGTGCTAGCTTCGCGACCTACGAGCAGTACTTC. Its protein is CSASFATYEQYF.

The chain joins TRBV11-3 to TRBJ2-7; no clear D gene. Germline assignment: CDR1 SGHNT and CDR2 YENEEA. The CDR3 has 14 amino acids. V was cut by 5 bases and J by 3 bases, with 14 bases left in between. The CDR3 protein is CASSLSRTDYEQYF. CDR3 coding DNA: TGTGCCAGCAGCCTCAGTAGGACGGACTACGAGCAGTACTTC.

V and J are TRBV27 and TRBJ2-7; possible D gene TRBD2, 7 bases. V lost 6 bases and J 2 bases, leaving 14 bases between the germline ends. The V gene's germline CDR1 is MNHEY and CDR2 SMNVEV (reference sequence). The CDR3 has 14 residues. The CDR3 loop reads CASRNTGRAYEQYF. CDR3 coding DNA: TGTGCCAGCAGAAACACAGGGAGGGCCTACGAGCAGTACTTC.